These 27 T cell receptor beta chains originate from one sample sequenced in a study of early T cells in non-severe SARS-CoV-2 infection. TCRdb reprocessed the 5' RACE reads with MiXCR, giving one entry per CDR3 protein. The sample lists tens of thousands of distinct CDR3 sequences; 10% were seen once. Material: whole blood, obtained at baseline. Receptors were obtained from an adult who was a healthcare worker with PCR-confirmed SARS-CoV-2 infection or an uninfected control (not recorded which).

The sample holds many counts of this clonotype. The rearrangement joins TRBV14 to TRBJ1-1, with D possibly TRBD1 on 6 matching bases. Germline V gives CDR1 SGHDN, CDR2 FVKESK. There are 13 residues in the CDR3. V lost 5 bases to trimming and J lost 4 bases, with 11 bases between them. This CDR3 reads CASSNQGTTEAFF. DNA of the CDR3: TGTGCCAGCAGCAATCAGGGGACCACTGAAGCTTTCTTT.

V gene TRBV2 combines with J gene TRBJ2-7; D is unresolved. CDR3 size: 12 residues. Germline-derived CDR1 and CDR2 are SNHLY and FYNNEI. The germline V and J ends were trimmed by 8 bases and 2 bases, with 10 bases remaining between them. In DNA form, the CDR3 reads TGTGCCAGCGCCACCGATGCCTACGAGCAGTACTTC. Its protein product is CASATDAYEQYF.

This clonotype turned up a few times. The chain uses TRBV7-2 and TRBJ2-7; D is perhaps TRBD2 (7 bases). The CDR3 sequence is 16 residues long. Trimming pared 5 bases from V and 0 bases from J, leaving 17 bases between. Germline lookup yields CDR1 SGHTA and CDR2 FQGNSA. The CDR3 reads CASSLVGGASSYEQYF. The DNA for the CDR3 is TGTGCCAGCAGCCTGGTAGGGGGGGCGAGCTCCTACGAGCAGTACTTC.

The chain uses TRBV18 and TRBJ2-5; tentative D call: TRBD1 (6 bases). The CDR3 runs to 15 residues. V lost 3 bases to trimming and J lost 1 base, with 12 bases between them. Germline CDR1 and CDR2: KGHSH and LQKENI. Here the CDR3 DNA reads TGTGCCAGCTCACCCATCAGGGACACCCAAGAGACCCAGTACTTC. This codes for CASSPIRDTQETQYF.

This clonotype showed up just a few times. J is TRBJ2-5 and V is TRBV12-3 or TRBV12-4, with D maybe TRBD2 (6 bases). This CDR3 comprises 12 residues. The ends were cut back, 0 bases at V and 10 bases at J, with 9 bases in the middle. Here the CDR3 reads CASSLASGGQYF. The CDR3 DNA sequence: TGTGCCAGCAGTTTAGCCTCCGGGGGCCAGTACTTC.

The table lists this clonotype with many counts. The V call is TRBV20-1, the J call TRBJ2-2; 11 positions match TRBD2. This CDR3 comprises 15 residues. The J segment lost 9 bases and the V segment lost 0 bases, leaving 6 bases of the junction unmatched. Germline V gene sequence: CDR1 DFQATT, CDR2 SNEGSKA (reference sequence). The CDR3 DNA reads TGCAGTGCTAGAGATAGCGGGGGGGCAGATCGGGAGCTGTTTTTT. Protein sequence: CSARDSGGADRELFF.

In this sample, this clonotype turned up many times. This chain connects TRBV7-2 to TRBJ2-1, with D possibly being TRBD1 or TRBD2 (6 bases each). Germline lookup yields CDR1 SGHTA and CDR2 FQGNSA. The ends were cut back, 2 bases at V and 0 bases at J, with 14 bases in the middle. The CDR3 is 17 amino acids. The CDR3 reads CASSLTWRGASYNEQFF. For the CDR3, the DNA is TGTGCCAGCAGCTTAACGTGGAGGGGGGCCTCCTACAATGAGCAGTTCTTC.

V is TRBV12-3 or TRBV12-4 and J is TRBJ1-2; maybe TRBD1 (6 bases). This CDR3 is built from 19 residues. Trimming removed 5 bases from V and 4 bases from J, with 29 bases in between. CDR3 nucleotide sequence: TGTGCCAGCAGTACTCCTAGGGGGGGCGCCCCAGAGGATCCCTATGGCTACACCTTC. Its translation: CASSTPRGGAPEDPYGYTF.

Only a few counts were recorded for this clonotype. The chain couples TRBV29-1 to TRBJ1-5; D is undetermined. Trimming removed 2 bases at V and 6 bases at J, with 11 bases between. The CDR3 totals 13 residues. The germline V gene has CDR1 SQVTM and CDR2 ANQGSEA. The CDR3 reads CSVETARGQPQHF. DNA of the CDR3: TGCAGCGTTGAAACGGCCCGTGGTCAGCCCCAGCATTTT.

This clonotype was detected ten times or more. The V and J genes are TRBV12-3 or TRBV12-4 and TRBJ1-1; 7 nucleotides match TRBD1. The CDR3 contains 13 residues. Losses at the gene ends were 2 bases for V and 4 bases for J; bases not matched to a gene: 1. The CDR3 nucleotides are TGTGCCAGCAGTTTACAGGGGGGCACTGAAGCTTTCTTT. It translates to CASSLQGGTEAFF.

The genes are TRBV5-4 and TRBJ2-7, with TRBD1 matching over 11 bases. Germline V gene sequence: CDR1 SGHNT, CDR2 YYREEE (reference sequence). The CDR3 is made up of 16 amino acids. V lost 0 bases to trimming and J lost 7 bases; unmatched junction nucleotides: 9. The DNA for the CDR3 is TGTGCCAGCAGCTTGGCCCCTGGACAGGGGGCAGGTGAGCAGTACTTC. Translating it yields CASSLAPGQGAGEQYF.

This clonotype was counted a few times. The rearrangement uses TRBV30 and TRBJ2-2; D may be TRBD2 (5 bases). This CDR3 has 12 amino acids. Germline CDR1 is GTSNPN and CDR2 is SVGIG (reference sequence). Trimming stripped 5 bases from V and 3 bases from J, with 7 bases between. The DNA for the CDR3 is TGTGCCTGGGAGGGCGACACCGGGGAGCTGTTTTTT. This codes for CAWEGDTGELFF. Based on the CDR3 plus reference TRBV30 and TRBJ2-2, the full variable domain is SQTIHQWPATLVQPVGSPLSLECTVEGTSNPNLYWYRQAAGRGLQLLFYSVGIGQISSEVPQNLSASRPQDRQFILSSKKLLLSDSGFYLCAWEGDTGELFFGEGSRLTVL.

This clonotype was counted a single time. The chain links TRBV5-1 to TRBJ1-2; the D is unclear. Germline V gene sequence: CDR1 SGHRS, CDR2 YFSETQ. CDR3 length: 18 residues. V lost 0 bases, J lost 1 base, and 19 bases lay in between. The CDR3 sequence: CASSLAGSDYGLNYGYTF. The DNA of the CDR3 is TGCGCCAGCAGCTTGGCGGGATCCGACTATGGGCTTAACTATGGCTACACCTTC.

This clonotype was seen many times. The junction differs from germline at one of its ends, possibly a read error. This chain connects TRBV7-7 to TRBJ2-1; D uncertain. Germline values: CDR1 SSHAT, CDR2 FNYEAQ (reference sequence). This CDR3 has 13 residues. The CDR3 DNA reads TGTGCTAGCAGCTTAGTGCGCGACTCGGAGCAGTTCTTC. Residues: CASSLVRDSEQFF.

This clonotype appeared many times. This sequence joins TRBV20-1 and TRBJ1-2; D perhaps matches TRBD1 (5 bases). Trimming cost V 7 bases and J 7 bases, with 25 bases left between them. This CDR3 spans 15 amino acids. Germline-derived CDR1 and CDR2 are DFQATT and SNEGSKA (reference sequence). The CDR3 region is CSGERAGLLSGGYTF. The CDR3 nucleotides read TGCAGTGGGGAGCGGGCAGGGTTACTTTCTGGTGGCTACACCTTC.

This clonotype was detected many times. This rearrangement joins TRBV29-1 to TRBJ1-1, with 8 bases aligning to TRBD1. V lost 4 bases and J lost 3; bases outside the gene matches: 10. The CDR3 extends over 15 amino acids. Germline V gene sequence: CDR1 SQVTM, CDR2 ANQGSEA. The chain's CDR3 is CSVGGTGDRDTEAFF. The CDR3 DNA reads as TGCAGCGTTGGAGGGACAGGCGACCGCGACACTGAAGCTTTCTTT.

The chain recombines TRBV7-8 with TRBJ2-2; no clear D. Germline V CDR1 and CDR2: SGHVS, FQNEAQ. V lost 1 base to trimming and J lost 1 base, with 4 bases between them. This CDR3 has 14 residues. CDR3 residues: CASSLDGNTGELFF. The CDR3 DNA sequence: TGTGCCAGCAGCTTAGACGGGAACACCGGGGAGCTGTTTTTT.

In this sample, this clonotype turned up a few times. The CDR3 bases are TGCAGTGCCAATCTCCCGGGACAGGGGGCGCTTAATGAGCAGTTCTTC. Its protein is CSANLPGQGALNEQFF. The J gene is TRBJ2-1, the V gene TRBV20-1; 12 nucleotides align to TRBD1. V gave up 6 bases and J gave up 7 bases; unmatched junction bases: 13. Germline-derived CDR1 and CDR2 are DFQATT and SNEGSKA (reference sequence). The CDR3 runs 16 residues.

This clonotype was recorded a few times. This chain uses TRBV13 with TRBJ2-2; D might be TRBD2 (5 bases). V lost 5 bases to trimming and J lost 0 bases, with 16 bases between them. Germline loops: CDR1 PRHDT, CDR2 FYEKMQ (reference sequence). CDR3 length: 17 residues. The DNA of the CDR3 is TGTGCCAGCAGCGGAGGAACACCGGCGGCGAACACCGGGGAGCTGTTTTTT. This sequence encodes CASSGGTPAANTGELFF.

The genes are TRBV6-6 and TRBJ1-6; no clear D. The CDR3 has 17 residues. CDR1 and CDR2 from the germline V gene are MNHNY and SVGAGI (reference sequence). Trimming removed 7 bases from V and 4 bases from J, with 20 bases in between. CDR3 region: CASTQTPTPRYNSPLHF. As DNA, the CDR3 is TGTGCCAGCACCCAAACCCCCACACCTAGGTATAATTCACCCCTCCACTTT.

The chain is built from TRBV20-1 and TRBJ2-7, with TRBD1 as a possible D gene (6 bases). The CDR3 contains 13 residues. V gave up 4 bases and J gave up 3 bases, with 13 bases separating them. Germline lookup yields CDR1 DFQATT and CDR2 SNEGSKA (reference sequence). This CDR3 reads CSATPRTDYEQYF. Written as DNA, the CDR3 is TGCAGTGCTACCCCTCGGACAGACTACGAGCAGTACTTC.

DNA for the CDR3: TGTGCCAGCATTCCGGGACACTATGATCAGCCCCAGCATTTT. Protein product: CASIPGHYDQPQHF. V and J are TRBV6-1 and TRBJ1-5, with D tentatively TRBD1 (6 bases). The V end lost 7 bases, the J end lost 5 bases, and 15 bases lay between the germline ends. This CDR3 spans 14 amino acids. Germline V gene lookup returns CDR1 MNHNS and CDR2 SASEGT.

This clonotype was picked up many times. The chain combines TRBV20-1 with TRBJ1-6; D perhaps matches TRBD1 (6 bases). This CDR3 is 14 amino acids long. Per the germline V gene, CDR1 is DFQATT and CDR2 is SNEGSKA (reference sequence). With 6 bases removed from V and 14 bases from J, the gap between germline ends came to 23 bases. The CDR3 here is CSANVQGSFSSLHF. The CDR3 coding sequence is TGCAGTGCGAACGTACAGGGATCCTTTTCGTCCCTCCACTTT.

This clonotype has a handful of counts. The rearrangement links TRBV5-4 to TRBJ1-1; the D gene is possibly TRBD1 (6 bases). Trimming stripped 1 base from V and 6 bases from J, with 10 bases between. Germline V gene data show CDR1 as SGHNT and CDR2 as YYREEE (reference sequence). This CDR3 has 13 amino acids. DNA for the CDR3: TGTGCCAGCAGCTTGCGGGGGGCTTCTGAAGCTTTCTTT. This translates into CASSLRGASEAFF.

This clonotype has ten or more counts. This chain joins TRBV7-9 and TRBJ1-6, with D possibly TRBD1 on 6 matching bases. CDR1 and CDR2 from the germline V gene are SEHNR and FQNEAQ (reference sequence). Trimming pared 5 bases from V and 3 bases from J, leaving 11 bases between. CDR3 length: 15 amino acids. In DNA form, the CDR3 reads TGTGCCAGCAGCCCCGGACAGCACTATAATTCACCCCTCCACTTT. Its translation: CASSPGQHYNSPLHF.

This chain connects TRBV11-2 to TRBJ1-6; 7 bases agree with TRBD1. CDR3 length: 13 residues. Germline trimming cut 5 bases from V and 10 bases from J; bases unmatched to any gene: 5. Per germline, CDR1 SGHAT and CDR2 FQNNGV. The CDR3: CASSEQGSSPLHF. CDR3 nucleotides: TGTGCCAGCAGCGAACAGGGGAGCTCACCCCTCCACTTT.

In its sample, this clonotype was seen many times. V is TRBV6-6 and J is TRBJ2-3, with 9 positions matching TRBD2. V shed 7 bases, J shed 4 bases, and the junction held 6 bases outside the gene matches. The CDR3 covers 14 residues. CDR1 is MNHNY and CDR2 is SVGAGI in the germline V gene (reference sequence). The chain's CDR3 is CASNQAGGPDTQYF. In DNA form, the CDR3 reads TGTGCCAGCAATCAGGCGGGGGGGCCAGATACGCAGTATTTT.